These T cell receptor beta chains were read from a single sample in a study of beta chain features in type 1 diabetes. The assay was immunoSEQ multiplex PCR, and TCRdb's table has in-frame clones only and misses some. The repertoire holds hundreds of thousands of clones, with around 15% as singletons. Input material: naive CD4+ T cells from blood. The source is a man younger than 35 with type 1 diabetes. The CDR3 runs from the conserved cysteine through the conserved F or W. The order of the fields is D gene, J gene, V gene, CDR3 protein. A D gene is named only where the DNA matches it firmly.

>.|TRBJ2-3|TRBV6-5
CASSYSRGTDTQYF
>.|TRBJ2-1|TRBV30
CAWSETGRLKLYNEQFF
>.|TRBJ1-3|TRBV5-1
CASSPRGGGNTIYF
>TRBD1|TRBJ1-2|TRBV30
CACGTGDGYTF
>.|TRBJ2-1|TRBV10-3
CAISPAGYNEQFF
>.|TRBJ2-5|TRBV10-3
CATKVRGTETQYF
>.|TRBJ2-3|TRBV7-6
CASSLDHPRLTDTQYF
>.|TRBJ2-2|TRBV29-1
CSSLHGGGELFF
>.|TRBJ1-6|TRBV29-1
CSVVTGGPNSPLHF
>.|TRBJ1-5|TRBV19
CASSMLDRLSNQPQHF
>TRBD1|TRBJ1-2|TRBV27
CASGGSAGTGGRSGYTF
>.|TRBJ1-2|TRBV5-6
CASSLQGPNYGYTF
>.|TRBJ2-5|TRBV5-1
CASSGGYTGETQYF
>.|TRBJ1-6|TRBV4-3
CASSQGPFRVSNSPLHF
>.|TRBJ1-2|TRBV6-1
CASSEDLYGYTF
>TRBD1|TRBJ1-1|TRBV5-1
CASSYQGAGMAFF
>.|TRBJ1-4|TRBV4-2
CASSQEMGRANEKLFF
>TRBD2|TRBJ2-6|TRBV2
CASSVALAGESGANVLTF
>TRBD1|TRBJ2-7|TRBV18
CASSPPGTGASTPYEQYF
>.|TRBJ2-7|TRBV11-2
CASSLEAENGYEQYF
>TRBD2|TRBJ2-1|TRBV7-3
CASSLTLQRGNNEQFF
>.|TRBJ1-2|TRBV7-2
CASSLEWGGYTF
>TRBD2|TRBJ2-2|TRBV9
CASSVAYGTNRTGELFF
>.|TRBJ2-2|TRBV5-4
CASTDVTGELFF
>TRBD2|TRBJ2-2|TRBV29-1
CSARRDYNRGNTGELFF
>.|TRBJ2-3|TRBV9
CASSPGPSTDTQYF
>.|TRBJ1-2|TRBV6-5
CASTPTGGGYGYTF
>TRBD1|TRBJ1-6|TRBV13
CASSLRTGANSPLHF
>.|TRBJ2-1|TRBV9
CASSPESYNEQFF
>.|TRBJ2-5|TRBV7-2
CASSGYRVLETQYF
>.|TRBJ2-7|TRBV7-2
CASSKRDTHGEQYF
>.|TRBJ2-2|TRBV6-6
CASSYSMSGELFF
>.|TRBJ2-3|TRBV20-1
CSAPRADTQYF